The 6 T cell receptor beta chains presented below share a single source sample, sequenced in a study of T-cell memory formation after mild COVID-19. One entry per CDR3 protein, called by TCRdb with MiXCR from the 5' RACE reads. The sample lists roughly 450,000 distinct CDR3 sequences; 15% to 20% were seen once. What was sequenced was PBMCs or a T cell subset sorted from them (not recorded which). Receptors originate from a man younger than 35 who had mild COVID-19 (a few samples of this study predate the infection). Cell type and time point are not known.

This clonotype was counted a few times. The J gene is TRBJ1-2, the V gene TRBV5-1; a weak D match, TRBD1 (6 bases). The CDR3 has 14 residues. Trimming stripped 5 bases from V and 6 bases from J, with 17 bases between. The V gene's germline CDR1 is SGHRS and CDR2 YFSETQ. The DNA for the CDR3 is TGCGCCAGCAGTCGCGCAGGGGAAACGGATGGCTACACCTTC. Translation: CASSRAGETDGYTF.

This clonotype has only a few counts. The V and J genes are TRBV5-1 and TRBJ1-6; D call uncertain. The germline V gene has CDR1 SGHRS and CDR2 YFSETQ. The CDR3 covers 14 residues. V lost 0 bases and J lost 9, with 10 bases in between. The CDR3 DNA is TGCGCCAGCAGCTTGGAAGGTCTTGGTTCACCCCTCCACTTT. As protein: CASSLEGLGSPLHF. The whole variable domain, filled in from reference TRBV5-1 and TRBJ1-6, reads KAGVTQTPRYLIKTRGQQVTLSCSPISGHRSVSWYQQTPGQGLQFLFEYFSETQRNKGNFPGRFSGRQFSNSRSEMNVSTLELGDSALYLCASSLEGLGSPLHFGNGTRLTVT.

V and J are TRBV20-1 and TRBJ2-5; 8 nucleotides line up with TRBD2. After removal of 6 bases from V and 1 base from J, the junction contained 10 bases not matched to a gene. The CDR3 contains 15 residues. Per germline, CDR1 DFQATT and CDR2 SNEGSKA (reference sequence). CDR3 nucleotide sequence: TGCAGTGCCAGCCTGGGAGCGGGGGCCCAAGAGACCCAGTACTTC. The encoded protein is CSASLGAGAQETQYF.

The gene calls are TRBV15 and TRBJ2-5; the match to TRBD2 covers 8 bases. The junction had 7 bases not matched to a gene; V was cut back by 0 bases and J by 1 base. From germline, CDR1 is LNHNV and CDR2 YYDKDF (reference sequence). The CDR3 length is 17 residues. The CDR3 sequence: CATSRDRVSGAQETQYF. As DNA, the CDR3 is TGTGCCACCAGCAGAGATCGGGTTAGCGGGGCCCAAGAGACCCAGTACTTC. The full variable domain, in which reference TRBV15 and TRBJ2-5 provide the parts outside the CDR3, is DAMVIQNPRYQVTQFGKPVTLSCSQTLNHNVMYWYQQKSSQAPKLLFHYYDKDFNNEADTPDNFQSRRPNTSFCFLDIRSPGLGDTAMYLCATSRDRVSGAQETQYFGPGTRLLVL.

The table lists this clonotype with a few counts. The V and J genes are TRBV4-2 and TRBJ2-2; D possibly corresponds to TRBD1 (6 bases). Trimming removed 0 bases at V and 5 bases at J, with 16 bases between. CDR3 length: 17 residues. The germline V gene encodes CDR1 LGHNA and CDR2 YNFKEQ. The chain's CDR3 is CASSQEDRTADTGELFF. The CDR3 DNA reads as TGTGCCAGCAGCCAAGAAGACAGGACAGCGGATACCGGGGAGCTGTTTTTT.

This chain links TRBV7-6 with TRBJ2-3; D gene unclear. V was cut by 1 base and J by 2 bases, with 16 bases left in between. CDR1 and CDR2 from the germline V gene are SGHVS and FNYEAQ. The CDR3 has 17 amino acids. This CDR3 is CASSLGSTARYTDTQYF. CDR3 sequence (DNA): TGTGCCAGCAGCTTAGGGAGTACGGCCAGGTACACAGATACGCAGTATTTT.